These 9 T cell receptor beta chains came from one sample sequenced in a study of T cells in Graves' hyperthyroidism and ophthalmopathy. RNA transcripts served as the template for amplifying TCR beta CDR3 regions. With the HTBI primer set, the TCR CDR3 went through a first round of RT-PCR. TCRdb independently ran MiXCR on the multiplex PCR reads; one entry per CDR3 protein. Here the sample spans around 440,000 distinct CDR3 sequences, around 16% being singletons. The specimen was blood. These receptors all stem from a woman aged 18-29 years with Graves' hyperthyroidism.

This clonotype was counted ten times or more. The rearrangement links TRBV12-3 or TRBV12-4 to TRBJ2-1, with D possibly TRBD1 on 6 matching bases. The CDR3 sequence is 14 residues long. The germline V and J ends were trimmed by 8 bases and 7 bases, with 18 bases remaining between them. The CDR3 region has the DNA TGTGCCAGCGGAATGACAGGAGGAGCGAATGAGCAGTTCTTC. Its translation: CASGMTGGANEQFF.

This clonotype was detected many times. V gene TRBV6-5 combines with J gene TRBJ2-5; D is undetermined. The CDR3 has 14 residues. Germline V lookup: CDR1 MNHEY, CDR2 SVGAGI. V was cut by 2 bases and J by 6 bases, with 13 bases left in between. In DNA, the CDR3 is TGTGCCAGCAGTTACCTCGGGCTGCAAAAGACCCAGTACTTC. It specifies CASSYLGLQKTQYF.

The CDR3 sequence is CATERAGGLTDTQYF. The CDR3 DNA follows: TGTGCCACCGAGAGAGCGGGGGGCCTCACAGATACGCAGTATTTT. J is TRBJ2-3 and V is TRBV25-1; 9 nucleotides align to TRBD2. V was clipped by 10 bases and J by 2 bases; unmatched bases: 10. The CDR3 has 15 residues. The germline V gene encodes CDR1 MGHDK and CDR2 SYGVNS.

This clonotype turned up a few times. The chain carries TRBV6-1 and TRBJ2-5; 7 bases match TRBD2. CDR3 size: 14 residues. The V gene's germline CDR1 is MNHNS and CDR2 SASEGT. The trim removed 4 bases at V and 5 bases at J, leaving 7 bases unmatched. CDR3 protein: CASSGASGIETQYF. The CDR3 nucleotides read TGTGCCAGCAGTGGGGCTAGCGGAATTGAGACCCAGTACTTC.

This clonotype was found many times. The chain has TRBV28 and TRBJ2-1; 10 positions match TRBD2. CDR1 is MDHEN and CDR2 is SYDVKM in the germline V gene. There are 15 residues in the CDR3. V shed 3 bases and J 6 bases; nucleotides not matched to a gene: 5. The CDR3 is CASSLSSGSRNEQFF. The CDR3 DNA sequence: TGTGCCAGCAGTTTGTCTAGCGGGAGTCGCAATGAGCAGTTCTTC.

Only a few counts were recorded for this clonotype. The chain links TRBV20-1 to TRBJ1-6, with unresolved D. CDR3 length equals 15 residues. Germline lookup yields CDR1 DFQATT and CDR2 SNEGSKA (reference sequence). V was pared by 1 base and J by 5 bases, with 12 bases between. In DNA form, the CDR3 reads TGCAGTGCTAGAGCCCCCTGGGGTAATAATTCACCCCTCCACTTT. This gives the protein CSARAPWGNNSPLHF.

This rearrangement joins TRBV5-4 to TRBJ2-7; TRBD1 matches 7 bases. V lost 2 bases and J lost 2; bases outside the gene matches: 4. CDR1 and CDR2 (germline): SGHNT, YYREEE (reference sequence). CDR3 length equals 14 residues. The CDR3 DNA follows: TGTGCCAGCAGCTTCAGGGGGAATACCTACGAGCAGTACTTC. Translation gives CASSFRGNTYEQYF.

This clonotype has a count of ten or more. The J gene is TRBJ2-3, the V gene TRBV30; a weak D match, TRBD2 (6 bases). CDR3 length equals 15 residues. From germline, CDR1 is GTSNPN and CDR2 SVGIG (reference sequence). V lost 1 base and J 2 bases, leaving 13 bases between the germline ends. The CDR3 reads CAWSGGTPYTDTQYF. For the CDR3, the DNA is TGTGCCTGGAGTGGTGGGACTCCTTACACAGATACGCAGTATTTT.

This clonotype has a single count. This may stem from a read error, because a much larger clone lies one nucleotide away. The chain joins TRBV6-1 to TRBJ2-2; 12 bases align to TRBD2. This CDR3 is built from 17 residues. Germline assignment: CDR1 MNHNS and CDR2 SASEGT. The CDR3 spells CANSPSGRARGTGELFF. The CDR3 nucleotides read TGTGCCAACAGTCCTAGCGGGAGGGCCCGCGGCACCGGGGAGCTGTTTTTT.